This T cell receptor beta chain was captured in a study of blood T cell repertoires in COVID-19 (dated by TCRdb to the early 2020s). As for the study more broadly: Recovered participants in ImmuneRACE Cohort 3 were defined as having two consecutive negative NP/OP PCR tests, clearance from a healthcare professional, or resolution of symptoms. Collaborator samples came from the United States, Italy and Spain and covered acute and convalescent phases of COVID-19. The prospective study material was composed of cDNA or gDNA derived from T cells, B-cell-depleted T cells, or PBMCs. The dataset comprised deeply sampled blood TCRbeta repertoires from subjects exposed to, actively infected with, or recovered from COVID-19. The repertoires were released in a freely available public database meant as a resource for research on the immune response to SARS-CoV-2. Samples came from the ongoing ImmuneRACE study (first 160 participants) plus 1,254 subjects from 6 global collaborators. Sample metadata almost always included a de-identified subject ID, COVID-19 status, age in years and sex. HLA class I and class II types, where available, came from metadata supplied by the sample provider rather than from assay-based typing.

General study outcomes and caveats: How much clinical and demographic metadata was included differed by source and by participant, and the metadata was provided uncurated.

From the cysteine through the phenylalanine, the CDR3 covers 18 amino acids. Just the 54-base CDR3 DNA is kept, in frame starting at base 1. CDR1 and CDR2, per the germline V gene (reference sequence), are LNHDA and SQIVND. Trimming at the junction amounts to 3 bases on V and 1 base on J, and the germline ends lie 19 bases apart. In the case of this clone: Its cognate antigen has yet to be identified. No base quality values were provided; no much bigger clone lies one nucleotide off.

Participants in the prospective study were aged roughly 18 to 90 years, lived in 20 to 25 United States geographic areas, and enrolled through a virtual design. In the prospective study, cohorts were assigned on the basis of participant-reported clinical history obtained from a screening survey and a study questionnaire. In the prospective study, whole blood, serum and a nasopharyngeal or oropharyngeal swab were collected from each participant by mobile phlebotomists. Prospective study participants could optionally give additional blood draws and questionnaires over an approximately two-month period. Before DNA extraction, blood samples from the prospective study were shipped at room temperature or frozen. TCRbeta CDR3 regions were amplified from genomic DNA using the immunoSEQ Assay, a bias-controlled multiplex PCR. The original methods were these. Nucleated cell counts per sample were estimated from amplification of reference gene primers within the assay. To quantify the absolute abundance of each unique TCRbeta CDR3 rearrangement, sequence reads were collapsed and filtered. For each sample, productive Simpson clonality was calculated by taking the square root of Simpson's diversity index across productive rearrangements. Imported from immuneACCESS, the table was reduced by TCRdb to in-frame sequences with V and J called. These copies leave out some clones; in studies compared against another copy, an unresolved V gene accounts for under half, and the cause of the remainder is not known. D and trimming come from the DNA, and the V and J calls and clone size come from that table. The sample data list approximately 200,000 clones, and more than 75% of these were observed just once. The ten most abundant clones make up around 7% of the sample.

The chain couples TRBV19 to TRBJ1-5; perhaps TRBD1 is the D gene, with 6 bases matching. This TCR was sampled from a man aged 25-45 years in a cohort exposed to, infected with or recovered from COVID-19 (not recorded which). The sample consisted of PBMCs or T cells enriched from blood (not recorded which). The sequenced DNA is TGTGCCAGTAGTATCCTAACGCCAGGGGCTTTAAGCAATCAGCCCCAGCATTTT. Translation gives CASSILTPGALSNQPQHF.